The 10 T cell receptor beta chains below come from one sample, sequenced in a study of blood T cell repertoires in COVID-19. Produced via immunoSEQ multiplex PCR; TCRdb's table is partial and in-frame only. Among roughly 50,000 clones listed, around 92% were seen once. Material for sequencing was peripheral blood. All receptors come from a man aged 45 to 65 with active COVID-19.

V usage is TRBV6-6 and J usage is TRBJ1-2; perhaps TRBD1 as D (6 bases). Germline assignment: CDR1 MNHNY and CDR2 SVGAGI (reference sequence). The ends were cut back, 5 bases at V and 2 bases at J, with 15 bases in the middle. CDR3 length: 15 residues. The chain's CDR3 is CASSTARTGNYGYTF. The CDR3 region has the DNA TGTGCCAGCAGTACTGCCCGTACAGGGAACTATGGCTACACCTTC.

The chain is built from TRBV12-5 and TRBJ2-3; 12 bases are shared with TRBD2. CDR3 size: 21 residues. CDR1 is LGHNT, CDR2 FRNRAP, per germline. Trimming took 0 bases from V and 2 from J; bases not matched to a gene: 15. CDR3 nucleotide sequence: TGTGCTAGTGGTTTGGTCAGACTAGCGGGAGAGGCTCTCTCTACCACAGATACGCAGTATTTT. Translating gives CASGLVRLAGEALSTTDTQYF.

The genes are TRBV18 and TRBJ1-1; maybe TRBD1 (5 bases). Trimming left V 3 bases short and J 8 bases short, with 19 bases between. CDR3 length equals 15 residues. Germline CDR1 is KGHSH and CDR2 is LQKENI. In DNA form, the CDR3 reads TGTGCCAGCTCACCCTCCGCGGGGGGAAACAGAGAAGCTTTCTTT. Translating gives CASSPSAGGNREAFF.

The V gene is TRBV6-2 or TRBV6-3, the J gene TRBJ1-5; D is unclear. This CDR3 spans 13 amino acids. The ends were cut back, 4 bases at V and 4 bases at J, with 8 bases in the middle. Germline CDR1 reads MNHEY; CDR2 reads SVGEGT. This CDR3 reads CASSSTANQPQHF. The CDR3 nucleotides read TGTGCCAGCAGTTCAACAGCAAATCAGCCCCAGCATTTT.

A single count supports this clone. The chain combines TRBV11-2 with TRBJ1-1; D unclear. The germline V gene encodes CDR1 SGHAT and CDR2 FQNNGV. The V end was cut by 4 bases, the J end by 0 bases, with 9 bases between. CDR3 size: 14 residues. CDR3 in DNA: TGTGCCAGCAGCTCACAGACTATGAACACTGAAGCTTTCTTT. Residues: CASSSQTMNTEAFF. The complete variable domain, with remaining parts taken from reference TRBV11-2 and TRBJ1-1, reads EAGVAQSPRYKIIEKRQSVAFWCNPISGHATLYWYQQILGQGPKLLIQFQNNGVVDDSQLPKDRFSAERLKGVDSTLKIQPAKLEDSAVYLCASSSQTMNTEAFFGQGTRLTVV.

This chain links TRBV19 with TRBJ2-3; 13 bases are a match to TRBD2. The CDR3 loop spans 16 amino acids. V lost 6 bases and J lost 1; bases outside the gene matches: 4. CDR1 LNHDA and CDR2 SQIVND come from the germline V gene (reference sequence). CDR3 loop: CASRTSGRVGTDTQYF. The CDR3 coding sequence is TGTGCCAGTAGAACTAGCGGGAGGGTCGGCACAGATACGCAGTATTTT.

The chain carries TRBV10-3 and TRBJ1-2; TRBD1 might be the D (5 bases). The CDR3 contains 12 residues. V was trimmed by 3 bases and J by 5 bases, leaving 7 bases between them. The germline V gene has CDR1 ENHRY and CDR2 SYGVKD. CDR3 loop: CAISDTGYGYTF. The CDR3 DNA sequence: TGTGCCATCAGTGACACAGGATATGGCTACACCTTC.

The rearrangement joins TRBV19 to TRBJ2-1; 9 positions match TRBD2. The CDR3 covers 13 residues. The trim removed 3 bases at V and 6 bases at J, leaving 0 bases unmatched. Germline V gives CDR1 LNHDA, CDR2 SQIVND (reference sequence). The CDR3 DNA is TGTGCCAGTAGTATGACTAGCGGCAATGAGCAGTTCTTC. Its translation: CASSMTSGNEQFF.

The chain employs TRBV7-2 and TRBJ2-3; TRBD2 matches at 12 bases. CDR1 is SGHTA, CDR2 FQGNSA, per germline. The CDR3 totals 18 residues. V trimming: 2 bases; J trimming: 2 bases; junction bases outside the gene matches: 8. CDR3 bases: TGTGCCAGCAGCTTATGGGCTAGCGGGGGGGTCTCCACAGATACGCAGTATTTT. Protein sequence: CASSLWASGGVSTDTQYF.

Worth noting for this clone: The CDR3 ends on some other residue instead of the conserved phenylalanine or tryptophan, so this is likely a read error. Because the CDR3's place on the DNA is in doubt, the DNA is left out and the CDR3 is given as listed by TCRdb. V gene TRBV28 combines with J gene TRBJ1-6; the table's D gene call, TRBD1, was not cross checked with the DNA. The CDR3 length equals 13 residues, ends included. The germline gives CDR1 MDHEN, CDR2 SYDVKM. CDR3 residues: CASSFTRDRVPTL.